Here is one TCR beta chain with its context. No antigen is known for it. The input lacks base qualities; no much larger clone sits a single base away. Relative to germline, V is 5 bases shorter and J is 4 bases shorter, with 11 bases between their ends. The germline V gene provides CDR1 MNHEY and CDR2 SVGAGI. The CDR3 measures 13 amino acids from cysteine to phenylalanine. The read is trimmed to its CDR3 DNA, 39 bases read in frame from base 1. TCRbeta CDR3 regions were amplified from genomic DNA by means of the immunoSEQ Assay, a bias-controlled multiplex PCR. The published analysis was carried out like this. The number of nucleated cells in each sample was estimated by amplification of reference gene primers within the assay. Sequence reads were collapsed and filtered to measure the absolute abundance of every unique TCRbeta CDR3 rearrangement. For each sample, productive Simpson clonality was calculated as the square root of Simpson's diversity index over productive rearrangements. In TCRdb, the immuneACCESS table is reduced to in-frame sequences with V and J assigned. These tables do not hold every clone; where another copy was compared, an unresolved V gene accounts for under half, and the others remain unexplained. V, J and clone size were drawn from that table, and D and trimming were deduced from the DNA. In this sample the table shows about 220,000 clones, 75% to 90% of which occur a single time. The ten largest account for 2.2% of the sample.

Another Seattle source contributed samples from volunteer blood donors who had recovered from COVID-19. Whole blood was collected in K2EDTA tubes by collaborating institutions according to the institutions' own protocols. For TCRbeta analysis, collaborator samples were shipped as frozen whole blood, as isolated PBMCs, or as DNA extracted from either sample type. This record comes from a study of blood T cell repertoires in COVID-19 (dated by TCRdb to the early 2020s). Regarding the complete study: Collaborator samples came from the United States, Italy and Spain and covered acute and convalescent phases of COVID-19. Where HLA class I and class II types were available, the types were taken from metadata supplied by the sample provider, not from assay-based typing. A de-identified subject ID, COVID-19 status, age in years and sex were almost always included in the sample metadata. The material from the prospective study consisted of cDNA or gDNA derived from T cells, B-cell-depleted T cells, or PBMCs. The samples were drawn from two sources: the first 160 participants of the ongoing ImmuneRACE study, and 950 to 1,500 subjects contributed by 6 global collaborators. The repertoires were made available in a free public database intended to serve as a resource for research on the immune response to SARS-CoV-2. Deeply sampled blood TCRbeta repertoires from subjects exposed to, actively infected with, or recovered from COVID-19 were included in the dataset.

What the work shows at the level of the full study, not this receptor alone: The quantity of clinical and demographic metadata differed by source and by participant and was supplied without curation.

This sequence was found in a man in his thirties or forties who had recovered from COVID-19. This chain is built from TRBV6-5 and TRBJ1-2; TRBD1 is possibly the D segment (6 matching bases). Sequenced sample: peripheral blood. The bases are TGTGCCAGCAGTCAGACAGGCTCCTATGGCTACACCTTC. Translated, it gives CASSQTGSYGYTF.